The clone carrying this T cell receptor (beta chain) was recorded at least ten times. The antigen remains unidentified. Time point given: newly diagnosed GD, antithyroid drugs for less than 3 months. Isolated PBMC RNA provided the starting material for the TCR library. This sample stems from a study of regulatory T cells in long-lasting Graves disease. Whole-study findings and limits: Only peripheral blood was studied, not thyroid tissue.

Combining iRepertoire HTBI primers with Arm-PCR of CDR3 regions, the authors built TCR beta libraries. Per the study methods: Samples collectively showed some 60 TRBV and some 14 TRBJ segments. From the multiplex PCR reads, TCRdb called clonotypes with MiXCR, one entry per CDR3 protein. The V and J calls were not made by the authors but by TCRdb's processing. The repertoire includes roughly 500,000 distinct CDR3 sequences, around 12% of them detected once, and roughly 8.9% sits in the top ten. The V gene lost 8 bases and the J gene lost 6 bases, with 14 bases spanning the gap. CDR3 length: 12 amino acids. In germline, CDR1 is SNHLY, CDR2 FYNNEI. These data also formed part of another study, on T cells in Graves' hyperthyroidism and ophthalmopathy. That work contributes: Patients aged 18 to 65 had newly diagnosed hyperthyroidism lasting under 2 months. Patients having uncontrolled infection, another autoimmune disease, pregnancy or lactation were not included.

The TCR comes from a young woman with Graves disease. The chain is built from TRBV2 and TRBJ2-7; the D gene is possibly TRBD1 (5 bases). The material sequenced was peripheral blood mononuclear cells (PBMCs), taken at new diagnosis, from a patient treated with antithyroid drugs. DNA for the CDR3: TGTGCCAGCTCCTTACCCAGGGCCGAGCAGTACTTC. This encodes CASSLPRAEQYF. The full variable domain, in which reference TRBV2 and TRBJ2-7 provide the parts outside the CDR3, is EPEVTQTPSHQVTQMGQEVILRCVPISNHLYFYWYRQILGQKVEFLVSFYNNEISEKSEIFDDQFSVERPDGSNFTLKIRSTKLEDSAMYFCASSLPRAEQYFGPGTRLTVT.